The rows below give T cell receptor beta chains drawn from one sample of a study of blood T cell repertoires in COVID-19. The assay was immunoSEQ multiplex PCR, and TCRdb's table has in-frame clones only and misses some. The sample holds 140,000 or so clones; 75% to 90% are singletons and the top ten take roughly 3.6%. The sequenced sample was peripheral blood. The receptors were gathered from a man aged 70 or older who had recovered from COVID-19. Each CDR3 is given with its conserved first and last residue. The D gene is left open where the match is weak. Where a row states a size, it is once, few, many or the class of an expanded clone; other rows omit it.

v_gene	j_gene	d_gene	abundance	CDR3aa	CDR3nt
TRBV5-1	TRBJ2-3	TRBD2	-	CASSTSGRTDTQYF	TGCGCCAGTTCGACTAGCGGGAGGACAGATACGCAGTATTTT
TRBV12-3/TRBV12-4	TRBJ2-5	-	-	CASSLEQTTQYF	TGTGCCAGCAGTTTAGAACAGACGACCCAGTACTTC
TRBV7-2	TRBJ2-7	-	-	CASSFLGGEQYF	TGTGCCAGCAGCTTCCTGGGGGGCGAGCAGTACTTC
TRBV19	TRBJ2-7	-	-	CASSNPGAYEQYF	TGTGCCAGTAGTAACCCGGGGGCCTACGAGCAGTACTTC
TRBV7-8	TRBJ1-6	TRBD1	-	CASSSGQGGTPLHF	TGTGCCAGCAGTTCGGGACAGGGTGGTACCCCCCTCCACTTT
TRBV29-1	TRBJ1-1	TRBD1	-	CSPRQGTVDFF	TGCAGCCCCCGACAGGGTACAGTTGATTTCTTT
TRBV27	TRBJ1-6	-	few	CASSSRGVGSPLHF	TGTGCCAGCAGTTCCCGGGGGGTAGGCTCACCCCTCCACTTT
TRBV6-2/TRBV6-3	TRBJ1-5	-	-	CASSYGSTPQHF	TGTGCCAGCAGTTACGGGAGCACGCCCCAGCATTTT
TRBV3-1/TRBV3-2	TRBJ2-1	TRBD2	once	CASSQPTEREDEQFF	TGTGCCAGCAGCCAGCCCACCGAGCGGGAGGATGAGCAGTTCTTC
TRBV19	TRBJ1-1	-	-	CASSHLMNTEAFF	TGTGCCAGTAGTCACTTGATGAACACTGAAGCTTTCTTT
TRBV27	TRBJ2-1	TRBD2	-	CASSWGGNEQFF	TGTGCCAGCAGCTGGGGAGGGAATGAGCAGTTCTTC
TRBV4-1	TRBJ2-7	TRBD2	-	CASSQLGGRSLFGEQYF	TGCGCCAGCAGCCAACTTGGCGGGAGAAGTCTATTCGGCGAGCAGTACTTC
TRBV7-8	TRBJ1-1	-	once	CASSFDRGNTEAFF	TGTGCCAGCAGCTTCGACCGGGGTAACACTGAAGCTTTCTTT
TRBV7-2	TRBJ1-4	TRBD1	-	CASSQYRTGGSEKLFF	TGTGCCAGCAGCCAATATAGGACAGGGGGCAGTGAAAAACTGTTTTTT
TRBV6-5	TRBJ1-6	TRBD1	few	CASTGGQSNSPLHF	TGTGCCAGCACCGGGGGACAGAGTAATTCACCCCTCCACTTT
TRBV29-1	TRBJ2-1	TRBD1	-	CSVGAGTGGNEQFF	TGCAGCGTTGGGGCCGGGACAGGGGGAAATGAGCAGTTCTTC
TRBV27	TRBJ2-3	TRBD1	-	CASSTRGPTDTQYF	TGTGCCAGCAGCACGAGGGGGCCCACAGATACGCAGTATTTT
TRBV5-4	TRBJ1-6	TRBD1	-	CASSIDRDNSPLHF	TGTGCCAGCAGTATAGACAGGGATAATTCACCCCTCCACTTT
TRBV12-5	TRBJ2-3	-	-	CASGVQGRGTDTQYF	TGTGCTAGTGGCGTCCAGGGGAGAGGGACAGATACGCAGTATTTT
TRBV12-5	TRBJ2-1	-	-	CASALFAVRENNEQFF	TGTGCTAGTGCCCTCTTCGCCGTTCGGGAAAACAATGAGCAGTTCTTC
TRBV30	TRBJ2-7	TRBD1	once	CARRDRGLGEQYF	TGTGCCCGCCGGGACAGGGGGCTGGGCGAGCAGTACTTC
TRBV24-1	TRBJ2-1	TRBD1	-	CATSDKGASYNEQFF	TGTGCCACCAGTGATAAGGGGGCATCCTACAATGAGCAGTTCTTC
TRBV12-3/TRBV12-4	TRBJ2-3	-	-	CASSFGVDTQYF	TGTGCCAGCAGTTTCGGAGTGGATACGCAGTATTTT
TRBV7-2	TRBJ2-1	TRBD2	-	CASSRVAGGPNEQFF	TGTGCCAGCAGCAGAGTAGCGGGAGGGCCCAATGAGCAGTTCTTC
TRBV7-3	TRBJ2-5	TRBD2	-	CASSPSGRNEETQYF	TGTGCCAGCAGCCCCAGCGGGAGGAATGAAGAGACCCAGTACTTC
TRBV7-2	TRBJ1-1	-	-	CASSFRPAGGNTEAFF	TGTGCCAGCAGCTTCCGTCCGGCGGGGGGGAACACTGAAGCTTTCTTT
TRBV7-3	TRBJ2-2	-	few	CASSLLGGLGELFF	TGTGCCAGCAGCTTATTAGGGGGACTAGGGGAGCTGTTTTTT
TRBV7-6	TRBJ2-2	TRBD1	once	CASSLGYEGAKTGELFF	TGTGCCAGCAGCTTAGGCTATGAGGGGGCGAAAACCGGGGAGCTGTTTTTT
TRBV19	TRBJ1-3	-	-	CASSIGSQGPNSGNTIYF	TGTGCCAGTAGCATTGGTTCCCAGGGGCCAAACTCTGGAAACACCATATATTTT
TRBV27	TRBJ2-1	TRBD2	-	CASSVAGYYNEQFF	TGTGCCAGCTCGGTAGCGGGATACTACAATGAGCAGTTCTTC
TRBV29-1	TRBJ1-2	TRBD1	-	CSVQGAEANYGYTF	TGCAGCGTCCAGGGGGCCGAGGCAAACTATGGCTACACCTTC
TRBV30	TRBJ2-1	-	-	CAWSAVNEQFF	TGTGCCTGGAGTGCCGTTAATGAGCAGTTCTTC
TRBV4-2	TRBJ1-2	-	once	CASSPGLGYTF	TGTGCCAGCAGCCCAGGGCTTGGCTACACCTTC
TRBV5-1	TRBJ2-5	TRBD1	-	CASSTDRMETQYF	TGCGCCAGCAGCACGGACAGGATGGAGACCCAGTACTTC
TRBV7-8	TRBJ2-1	TRBD2	-	CASSLADLAGANYNEQFF	TGTGCCAGCAGCTTAGCGGACTTAGCGGGAGCTAACTACAATGAGCAGTTCTTC
TRBV7-9	TRBJ1-6	-	few	CASSFDTGNNSPLHF	TGTGCCAGCAGCTTTGACACGGGGAATAATTCACCCCTCCACTTT
TRBV3-1/TRBV3-2	TRBJ2-7	TRBD1	-	CASRPQGAWEQYF	TGTGCCAGCAGACCACAGGGGGCGTGGGAGCAGTACTTC
TRBV5-4	TRBJ2-5	TRBD2	-	CASSLQAGALETQYF	TGTGCCAGCAGCTTGCAAGCGGGAGCCTTAGAGACCCAGTACTTC
TRBV19	TRBJ2-1	-	-	CASSQGQYNEQFF	TGTGCCAGTAGTCAAGGACAGTACAATGAGCAGTTCTTC
TRBV7-3	TRBJ2-7	TRBD2	-	CASSLTGLAGGEQYF	TGTGCCAGCAGCTTAACGGGTTTAGCGGGAGGCGAGCAGTACTTC
TRBV3-1/TRBV3-2	TRBJ1-6	-	once	CASSQETVQGGTLHF	TGTGCCAGCAGCCAAGAAACGGTCCAGGGCGGCACCCTCCACTTT
TRBV5-6	TRBJ2-5	-	-	CASSLGTLQETQYF	TGTGCCAGCAGCTTGGGGACACTTCAAGAGACCCAGTACTTC
TRBV11-2	TRBJ2-7	-	few	CASSLHTAYEQYF	TGTGCCAGCAGCTTACACACCGCCTACGAGCAGTACTTC
TRBV7-9	TRBJ1-1	-	-	CASSHPQNTEAFF	TGTGCCAGCAGCCACCCACAGAACACTGAAGCTTTCTTT